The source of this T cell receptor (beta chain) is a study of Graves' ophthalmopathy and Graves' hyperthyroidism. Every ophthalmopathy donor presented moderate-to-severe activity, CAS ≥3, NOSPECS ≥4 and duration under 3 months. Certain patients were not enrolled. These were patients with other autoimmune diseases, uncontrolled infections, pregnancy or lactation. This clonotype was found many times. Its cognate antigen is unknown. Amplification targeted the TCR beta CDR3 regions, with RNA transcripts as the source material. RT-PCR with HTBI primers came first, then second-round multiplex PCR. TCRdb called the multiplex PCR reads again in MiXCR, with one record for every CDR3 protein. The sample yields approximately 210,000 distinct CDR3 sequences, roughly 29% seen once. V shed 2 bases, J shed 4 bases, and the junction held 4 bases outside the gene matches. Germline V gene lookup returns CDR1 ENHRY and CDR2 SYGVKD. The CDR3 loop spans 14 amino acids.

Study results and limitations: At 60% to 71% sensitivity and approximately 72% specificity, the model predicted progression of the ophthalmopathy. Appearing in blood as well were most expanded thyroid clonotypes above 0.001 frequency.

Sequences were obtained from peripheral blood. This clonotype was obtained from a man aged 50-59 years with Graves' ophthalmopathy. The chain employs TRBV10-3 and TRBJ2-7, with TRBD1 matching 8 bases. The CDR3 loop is CAISEIGQGYEQYF. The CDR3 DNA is TGTGCCATCAGTGAGATTGGACAGGGTTACGAGCAGTACTTC.